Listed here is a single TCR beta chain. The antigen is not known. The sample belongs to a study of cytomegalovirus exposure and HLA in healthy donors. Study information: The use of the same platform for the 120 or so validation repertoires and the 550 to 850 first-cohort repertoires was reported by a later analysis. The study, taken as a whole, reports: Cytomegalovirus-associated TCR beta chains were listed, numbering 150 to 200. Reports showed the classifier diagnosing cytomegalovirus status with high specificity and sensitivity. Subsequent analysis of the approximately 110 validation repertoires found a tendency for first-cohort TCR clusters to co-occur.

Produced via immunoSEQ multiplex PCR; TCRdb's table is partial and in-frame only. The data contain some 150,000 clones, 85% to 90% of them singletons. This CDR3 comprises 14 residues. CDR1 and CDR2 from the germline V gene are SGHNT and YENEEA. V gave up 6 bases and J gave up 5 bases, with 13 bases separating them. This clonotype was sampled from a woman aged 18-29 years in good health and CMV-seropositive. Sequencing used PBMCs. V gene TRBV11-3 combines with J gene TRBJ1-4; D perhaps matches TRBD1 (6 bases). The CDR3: CASRWTDLNEKLFF. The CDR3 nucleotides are TGTGCCAGCAGATGGACAGACTTAAATGAAAAACTGTTTTTT.